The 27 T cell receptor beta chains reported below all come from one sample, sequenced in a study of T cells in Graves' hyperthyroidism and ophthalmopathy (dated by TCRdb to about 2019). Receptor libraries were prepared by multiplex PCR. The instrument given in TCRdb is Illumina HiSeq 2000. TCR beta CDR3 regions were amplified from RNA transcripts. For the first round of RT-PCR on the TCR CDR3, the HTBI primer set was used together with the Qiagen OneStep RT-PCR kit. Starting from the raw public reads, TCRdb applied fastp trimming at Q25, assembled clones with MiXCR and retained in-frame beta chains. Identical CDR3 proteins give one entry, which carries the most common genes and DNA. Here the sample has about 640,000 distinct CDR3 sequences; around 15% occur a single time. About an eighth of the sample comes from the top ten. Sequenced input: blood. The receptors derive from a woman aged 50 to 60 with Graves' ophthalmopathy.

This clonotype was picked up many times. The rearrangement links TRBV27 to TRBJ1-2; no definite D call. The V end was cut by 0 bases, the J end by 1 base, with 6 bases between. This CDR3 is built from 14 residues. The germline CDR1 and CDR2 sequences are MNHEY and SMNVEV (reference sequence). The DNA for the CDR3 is TGTGCCAGCAGTTTATCGGCGGTTAACTATGGCTACACCTTC. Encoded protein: CASSLSAVNYGYTF.

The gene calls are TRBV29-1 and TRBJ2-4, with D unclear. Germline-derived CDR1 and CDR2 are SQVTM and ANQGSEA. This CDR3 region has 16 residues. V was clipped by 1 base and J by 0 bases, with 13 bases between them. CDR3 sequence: CSVEGVIDLAKNIQYF. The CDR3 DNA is TGCAGCGTTGAAGGGGTAATTGACCTAGCCAAAAACATTCAGTACTTC. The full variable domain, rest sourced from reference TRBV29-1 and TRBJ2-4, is SAVISQKPSRDICQRGTSLTIQCQVDSQVTMMFWYRQQPGQSLTLIATANQGSEATYESGFVIDKFPISRPNLTFSTLTVSNMSPEDSSIYLCSVEGVIDLAKNIQYFGAGTRLSVL.

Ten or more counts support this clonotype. For the CDR3, the DNA is TGTGCCAGCAGGACTTTCCCTTACGAGCAGTACTTC. It yields the protein CASRTFPYEQYF. The chain carries TRBV28 and TRBJ2-7, with D hard to call. Germline V gene data show CDR1 as MDHEN and CDR2 as SYDVKM. The CDR3 spans 12 residues. Trimming took off 6 bases at V and 4 bases at J, with 10 bases between the two ends.

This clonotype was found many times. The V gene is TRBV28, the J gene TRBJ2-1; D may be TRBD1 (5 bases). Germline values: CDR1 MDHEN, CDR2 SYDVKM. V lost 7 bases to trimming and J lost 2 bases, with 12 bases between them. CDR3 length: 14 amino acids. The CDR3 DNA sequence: TGTGCCAGCATAGGAGCAGGGCCCTACAATGAGCAGTTCTTC. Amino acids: CASIGAGPYNEQFF.

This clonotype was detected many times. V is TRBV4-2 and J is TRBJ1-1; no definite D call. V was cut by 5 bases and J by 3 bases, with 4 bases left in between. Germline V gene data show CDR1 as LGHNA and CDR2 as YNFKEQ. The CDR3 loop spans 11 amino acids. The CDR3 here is CASSWDTEAFF. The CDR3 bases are TGTGCCAGCAGCTGGGACACTGAAGCTTTCTTT.

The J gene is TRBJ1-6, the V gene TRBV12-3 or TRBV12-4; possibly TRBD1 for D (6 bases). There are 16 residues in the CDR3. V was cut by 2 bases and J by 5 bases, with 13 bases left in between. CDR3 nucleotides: TGTGCCAGCAGTTTATGGGGGGGCATTGATAATTCACCCCTCCACTTT. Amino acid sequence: CASSLWGGIDNSPLHF.

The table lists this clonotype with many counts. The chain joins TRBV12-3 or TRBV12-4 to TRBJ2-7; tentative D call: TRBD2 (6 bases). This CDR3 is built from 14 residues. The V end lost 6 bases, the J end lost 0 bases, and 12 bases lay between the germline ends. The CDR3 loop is CASRSGDSSYEQYF. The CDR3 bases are TGTGCCAGCAGAAGTGGGGACTCCTCCTACGAGCAGTACTTC.

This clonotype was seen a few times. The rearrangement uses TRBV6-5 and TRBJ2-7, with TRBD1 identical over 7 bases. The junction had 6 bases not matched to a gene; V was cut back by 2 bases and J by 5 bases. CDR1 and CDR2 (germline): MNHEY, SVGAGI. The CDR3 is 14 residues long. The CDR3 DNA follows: TGTGCCAGCAGTTACAAGACAGGGCCCAACGAGCAGTACTTC. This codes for CASSYKTGPNEQYF.

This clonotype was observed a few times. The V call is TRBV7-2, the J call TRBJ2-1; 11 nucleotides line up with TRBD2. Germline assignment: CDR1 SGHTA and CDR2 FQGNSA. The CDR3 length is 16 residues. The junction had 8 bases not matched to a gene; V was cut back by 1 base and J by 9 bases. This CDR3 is CASSLEALAGVGEQFF. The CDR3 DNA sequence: TGTGCCAGCAGCTTAGAGGCACTAGCGGGAGTGGGTGAGCAGTTCTTC.

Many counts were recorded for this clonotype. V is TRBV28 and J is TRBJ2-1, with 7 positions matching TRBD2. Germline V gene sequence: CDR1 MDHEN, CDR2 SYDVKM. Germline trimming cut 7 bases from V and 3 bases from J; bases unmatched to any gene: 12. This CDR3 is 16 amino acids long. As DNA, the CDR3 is TGTGCCAGCACCGAATTTGCGGGAGACTACTACAATGAGCAGTTCTTC. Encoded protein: CASTEFAGDYYNEQFF.

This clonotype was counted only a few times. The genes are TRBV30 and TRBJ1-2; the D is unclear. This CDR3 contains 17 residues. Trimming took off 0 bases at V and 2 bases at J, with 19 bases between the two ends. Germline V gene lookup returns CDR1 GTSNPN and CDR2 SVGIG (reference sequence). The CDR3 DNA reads TGTGCCTGGAGTGTAATGTCGGGGAGCAGAAGAAACTATGGCTACACCTTC. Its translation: CAWSVMSGSRRNYGYTF.

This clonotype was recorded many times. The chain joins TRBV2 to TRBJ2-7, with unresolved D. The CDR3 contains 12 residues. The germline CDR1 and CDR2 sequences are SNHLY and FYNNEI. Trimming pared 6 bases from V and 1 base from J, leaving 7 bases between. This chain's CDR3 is CASRKLSYEQYF. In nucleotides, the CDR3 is TGTGCCAGCAGAAAACTATCCTACGAGCAGTACTTC. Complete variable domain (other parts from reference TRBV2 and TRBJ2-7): EPEVTQTPSHQVTQMGQEVILRCVPISNHLYFYWYRQILGQKVEFLVSFYNNEISEKSEIFDDQFSVERPDGSNFTLKIRSTKLEDSAMYFCASRKLSYEQYFGPGTRLTVT.

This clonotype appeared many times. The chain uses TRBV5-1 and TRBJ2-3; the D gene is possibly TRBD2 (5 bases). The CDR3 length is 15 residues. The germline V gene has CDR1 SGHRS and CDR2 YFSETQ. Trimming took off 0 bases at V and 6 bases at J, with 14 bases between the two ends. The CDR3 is CASSLERALEDTQYF. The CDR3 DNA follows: TGCGCCAGCAGCTTGGAGAGGGCCCTCGAGGATACGCAGTATTTT.

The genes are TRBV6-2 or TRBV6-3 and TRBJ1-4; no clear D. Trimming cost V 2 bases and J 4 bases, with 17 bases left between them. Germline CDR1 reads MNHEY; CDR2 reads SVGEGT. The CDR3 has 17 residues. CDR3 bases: TGTGCCAGCAGTTACCCACGCGTAGAGGCCATTAATGAAAAACTGTTTTTT. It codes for CASSYPRVEAINEKLFF.

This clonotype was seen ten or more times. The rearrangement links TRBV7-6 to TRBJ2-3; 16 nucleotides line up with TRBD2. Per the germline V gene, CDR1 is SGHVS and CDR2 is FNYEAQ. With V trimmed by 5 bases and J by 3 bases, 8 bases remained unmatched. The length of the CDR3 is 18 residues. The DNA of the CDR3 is TGTGCCAGCAGCGAGGGACTAGCGGGAGGGCCCCGGACAGATACGCAGTATTTT. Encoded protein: CASSEGLAGGPRTDTQYF.

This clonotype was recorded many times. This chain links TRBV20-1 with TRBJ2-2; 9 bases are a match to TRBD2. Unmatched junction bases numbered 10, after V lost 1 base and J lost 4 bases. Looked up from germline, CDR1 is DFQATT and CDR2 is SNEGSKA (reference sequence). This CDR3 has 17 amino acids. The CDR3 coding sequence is TGCAGTGCTAGAGGTTTGGGGCTAGCGGGATTCACCGGGGAGCTGTTTTTT. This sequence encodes CSARGLGLAGFTGELFF.

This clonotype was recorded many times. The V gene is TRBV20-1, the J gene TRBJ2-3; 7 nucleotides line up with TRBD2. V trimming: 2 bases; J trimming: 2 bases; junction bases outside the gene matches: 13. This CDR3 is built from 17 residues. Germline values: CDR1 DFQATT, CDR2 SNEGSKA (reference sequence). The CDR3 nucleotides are TGCAGTGCTAGAACGAGTAGGAGCGGGACGCTCACAGATACGCAGTATTTT. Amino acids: CSARTSRSGTLTDTQYF.

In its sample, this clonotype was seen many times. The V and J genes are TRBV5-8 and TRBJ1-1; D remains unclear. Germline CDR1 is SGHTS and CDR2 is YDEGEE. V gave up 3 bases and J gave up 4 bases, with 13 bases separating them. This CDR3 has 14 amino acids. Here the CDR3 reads CASSSRTLVTEAFF. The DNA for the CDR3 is TGTGCCAGCAGCTCGAGGACTCTCGTCACTGAAGCTTTCTTT.

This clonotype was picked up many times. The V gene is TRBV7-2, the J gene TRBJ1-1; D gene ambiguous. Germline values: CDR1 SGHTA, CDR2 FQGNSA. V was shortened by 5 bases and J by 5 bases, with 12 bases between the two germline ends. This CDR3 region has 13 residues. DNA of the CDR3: TGTGCCAGCAGCGCCTCCTATGGAACTGAAGCTTTCTTT. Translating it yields CASSASYGTEAFF.

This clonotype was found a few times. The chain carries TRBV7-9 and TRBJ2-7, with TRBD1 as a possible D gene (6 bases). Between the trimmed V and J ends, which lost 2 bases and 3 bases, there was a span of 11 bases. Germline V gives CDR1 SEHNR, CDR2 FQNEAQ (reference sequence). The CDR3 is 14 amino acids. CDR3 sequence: CASSLTGFGYEQYF. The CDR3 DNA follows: TGTGCCAGCAGCTTAACAGGGTTCGGCTACGAGCAGTACTTC.

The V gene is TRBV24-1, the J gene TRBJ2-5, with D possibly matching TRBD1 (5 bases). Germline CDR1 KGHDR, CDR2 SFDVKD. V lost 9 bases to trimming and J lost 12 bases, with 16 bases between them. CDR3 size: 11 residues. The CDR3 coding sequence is TGTGCCACCGGTCAGGGAAACACTAAGTACTTC. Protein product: CATGQGNTKYF.

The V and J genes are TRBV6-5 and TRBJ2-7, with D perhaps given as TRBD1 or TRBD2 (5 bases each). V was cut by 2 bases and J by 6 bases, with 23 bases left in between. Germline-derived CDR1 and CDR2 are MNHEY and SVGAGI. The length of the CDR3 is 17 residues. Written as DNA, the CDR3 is TGTGCCAGCAGTTACGTGAAGGCCCGGGGCCCCCCTCTCGAGCAGTACTTC. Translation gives CASSYVKARGPPLEQYF.

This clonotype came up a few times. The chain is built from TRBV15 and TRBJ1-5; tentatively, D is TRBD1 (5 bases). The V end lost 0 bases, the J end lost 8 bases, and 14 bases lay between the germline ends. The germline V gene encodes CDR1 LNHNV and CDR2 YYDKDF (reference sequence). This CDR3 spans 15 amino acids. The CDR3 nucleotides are TGTGCCACCAGCAGAGATCTGGGGGATATGGAGCCCCAGCATTTT. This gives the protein CATSRDLGDMEPQHF.

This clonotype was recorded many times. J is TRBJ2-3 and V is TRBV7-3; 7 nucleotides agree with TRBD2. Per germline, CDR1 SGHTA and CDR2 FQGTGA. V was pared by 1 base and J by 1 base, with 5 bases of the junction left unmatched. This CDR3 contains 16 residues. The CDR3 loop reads CASSLSPAGGTDTQYF. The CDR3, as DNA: TGTGCCAGCAGCTTAAGTCCGGCGGGGGGCACAGATACGCAGTATTTT.

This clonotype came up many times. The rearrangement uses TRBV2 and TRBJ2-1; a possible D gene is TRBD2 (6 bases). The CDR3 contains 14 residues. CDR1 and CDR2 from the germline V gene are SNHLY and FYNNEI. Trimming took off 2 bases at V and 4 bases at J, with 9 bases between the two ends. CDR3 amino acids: CASSELAIYNEQFF. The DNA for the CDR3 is TGTGCCAGCAGTGAACTAGCGATATACAATGAGCAGTTCTTC. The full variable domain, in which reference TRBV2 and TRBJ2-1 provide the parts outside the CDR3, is EPEVTQTPSHQVTQMGQEVILRCVPISNHLYFYWYRQILGQKVEFLVSFYNNEISEKSEIFDDQFSVERPDGSNFTLKIRSTKLEDSAMYFCASSELAIYNEQFFGPGTRLTVL.

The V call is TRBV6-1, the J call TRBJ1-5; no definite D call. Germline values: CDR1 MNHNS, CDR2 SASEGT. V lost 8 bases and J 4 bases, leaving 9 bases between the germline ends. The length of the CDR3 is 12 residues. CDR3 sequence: CASALGNQPQHF. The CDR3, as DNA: TGTGCCAGCGCGTTAGGGAATCAGCCCCAGCATTTT.

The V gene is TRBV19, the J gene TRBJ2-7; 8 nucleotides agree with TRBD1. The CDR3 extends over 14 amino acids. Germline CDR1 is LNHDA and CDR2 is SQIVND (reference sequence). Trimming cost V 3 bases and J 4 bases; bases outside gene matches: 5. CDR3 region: CASSIRDRFYEQYF. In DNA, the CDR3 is TGTGCCAGTAGTATCCGGGACAGGTTTTACGAGCAGTACTTC.